Each of the 28 T cell receptor beta chains below was sequenced from the same sample in a study of T cell responses to AZD1222 COVID-19 vaccine. Here immunoSEQ multiplex PCR was the method, and the copy in TCRdb shows in-frame clones only, minus some. The sample has roughly 150,000 clones, approximately 94% seen once. Here the sequenced sample was peripheral blood, taken 28 days after the second AZD1222 dose. The source is an adult who received the AZD1222 COVID-19 vaccine.

The chain combines TRBV7-9 with TRBJ1-3, with D possibly TRBD1 on 5 matching bases. CDR1 and CDR2 (germline): SEHNR, FQNEAQ (reference sequence). This CDR3 comprises 14 residues. Trimming pared 2 bases from V and 4 bases from J, leaving 9 bases between. The CDR3 DNA reads as TGTGCCAGCAGCTTAACGGCAGGGGGAAACACCATATATTTT. Its protein product is CASSLTAGGNTIYF.

The V call is TRBV4-2, the J call TRBJ2-3; no firm D call. The CDR3 totals 13 residues. The germline gives CDR1 LGHNA, CDR2 YNFKEQ. Trimming left V 3 bases short and J 2 bases short, with 6 bases between. DNA of the CDR3: TGTGCCAGCAGCCACGACCACACAGATACGCAGTATTTT. This codes for CASSHDHTDTQYF.

The chain recombines TRBV6-5 with TRBJ2-5; 8 bases are a match to TRBD1. CDR3 length equals 13 residues. Germline lookup yields CDR1 MNHEY and CDR2 SVGAGI. The junction had 5 bases not matched to a gene; V was cut back by 6 bases and J by 5 bases. In DNA form, the CDR3 reads TGTGCCAGCAGGTACAGGGGGTTGGAGACCCAGTACTTC. Its translation is CASRYRGLETQYF.

This chain connects TRBV19 to TRBJ2-7; 9 bases are a match to TRBD1. The CDR3 runs to 16 residues. V lost 3 bases, J lost 3 bases, and 9 bases stayed unmatched. Germline V gene lookup returns CDR1 LNHDA and CDR2 SQIVND (reference sequence). The CDR3 DNA reads TGTGCCAGTAGTATCACACCGGGACAGGGAAACTACGAGCAGTACTTC. This codes for CASSITPGQGNYEQYF.

This clone appeared a single time. This chain links TRBV5-6 with TRBJ2-7; D gene unclear. Trimming cost V 4 bases and J 4 bases, with 12 bases left between them. The CDR3 covers 13 residues. Germline values: CDR1 SGHDT, CDR2 YYEEEE. As DNA, the CDR3 is TGTGCCAGCAGCCCTCTTTTGGGGTACGAGCAGTACTTC. It encodes CASSPLLGYEQYF.

The chain combines TRBV2 with TRBJ2-7; 9 bases align to TRBD1. The CDR3 is 14 residues long. CDR1 and CDR2 from the germline V gene are SNHLY and FYNNEI. The junction had 5 bases not matched to a gene; V was cut back by 6 bases and J by 2 bases. CDR3 sequence: CASRSDRGPYEQYF. The CDR3 DNA follows: TGTGCCAGCAGATCGGACAGGGGCCCCTACGAGCAGTACTTC.

The V and J genes are TRBV10-1 and TRBJ2-2, with D hard to call. This CDR3 has 14 amino acids. CDR1 and CDR2 (germline): WNHNN, SYGVQD (reference sequence). V was shortened by 2 bases and J by 1 base, with 5 bases between the two germline ends. The CDR3, as DNA: TGCGCCAGCAGTGAGGACTGGAACACCGGGGAGCTGTTTTTT. It yields the protein CASSEDWNTGELFF.

The CDR3 DNA reads as TGTGCCAGCTCCGTGGGAGGGGTTGGGAACACTGAAGCTTTCTTT. It translates to CASSVGGVGNTEAFF. The chain carries TRBV18 and TRBJ1-1; TRBD1 might be the D (5 bases). From germline, CDR1 is KGHSH and CDR2 LQKENI. The CDR3 covers 15 residues. V lost 6 bases to trimming and J lost 1 base, with 15 bases between them. Looking up the rest from reference TRBV18 and TRBJ1-1 gives the full variable domain: NAGVMQNPRHLVRRRGQEARLRCSPMKGHSHVYWYRQLPEEGLKFMVYLQKENIIDESGMPKERFSAEFPKEGPSILRIQQVVRGDSAAYFCASSVGGVGNTEAFFGQGTRLTVV.

This chain links TRBV7-9 with TRBJ2-7, with D possibly TRBD2 on 5 matching bases. Germline-derived CDR1 and CDR2 are SEHNR and FQNEAQ (reference sequence). There are 15 residues in the CDR3. V lost 1 base and J lost 0, with 10 bases in between. As DNA, the CDR3 is TGTGCCAGCAGCTTAGTGAGCGGATCCTCCTACGAGCAGTACTTC. Its protein is CASSLVSGSSYEQYF.

The chain has TRBV28 and TRBJ2-5, with TRBD1 matching over 8 bases. Germline loops: CDR1 MDHEN, CDR2 SYDVKM. The J segment lost 6 bases and the V segment lost 6 bases, leaving 12 bases of the junction unmatched. The CDR3 runs 15 residues. CDR3 nucleotide sequence: TGTGCCAGCAGGAGTCCAGGGGGCGCGAAAAAGACCCAGTACTTC. This encodes CASRSPGGAKKTQYF. Full variable domain (missing parts from reference TRBV28 and TRBJ2-5): DVKVTQSSRYLVKRTGEKVFLECVQDMDHENMFWYRQDPGLGLRLIYFSYDVKMKEKGDIPEGYSVSREKKERFSLILESASTNQTSMYLCASRSPGGAKKTQYFGPGTRLLVL.

Notes on this clone: At one of its ends the junction is not consistent with the germline gene, which may arise from a read error. The rearrangement links TRBV2 to TRBJ1-6; 9 nucleotides align to TRBD1. The germline V gene has CDR1 SNHLY and CDR2 FYNNEI. This CDR3 has 13 amino acids. For the CDR3, the DNA is TGTGCCAGCAGTGGCCCCCGGGACAGGGCCTCATACTTT. As protein: CASSGPRDRASYF.

The chain links TRBV2 to TRBJ2-7, with 10 bases identical to TRBD1. The CDR3 extends over 16 amino acids. The junction had 14 bases not matched to a gene; V was cut back by 8 bases and J by 4 bases. In germline, CDR1 is SNHLY, CDR2 FYNNEI. Here the CDR3 DNA reads TGTGCCAGCTCCACATCTCGACAGGGGGCTTCATACGAGCAGTACTTC. Translating gives CASSTSRQGASYEQYF.

J is TRBJ2-5 and V is TRBV7-4; D is unresolved. This CDR3 is 12 amino acids long. Trimming cost V 3 bases and J 5 bases, with 7 bases left between them. Germline CDR1 SGHVT, CDR2 SQSDAQ. The chain's CDR3 is CASSFPTETQYF. CDR3 DNA: TGTGCCAGCAGCTTCCCAACGGAGACCCAGTACTTC.

V usage is TRBV25-1 and J usage is TRBJ2-1; 9 bases are shared with TRBD2. CDR1 is MGHDK and CDR2 is SYGVNS in the germline V gene. The trim removed 0 bases at V and 5 bases at J, leaving 11 bases unmatched. The CDR3 runs 18 residues. In nucleotides, the CDR3 is TGTGCCAGCAGTGAATATTCGCTAGCGGGAATAGAGAACAATGAGCAGTTCTTC. Translated: CASSEYSLAGIENNEQFF.

The table lists this clone with a count of one. The V call is TRBV9, the J call TRBJ2-1; 7 bases are a match to TRBD2. V trimming: 1 base; J trimming: 6 bases; junction bases outside the gene matches: 4. The CDR3 consists of 14 residues. Germline V CDR1 and CDR2: SGDLS, YYNGEE. The CDR3 loop is CASSVRGGSNEQFF. DNA for the CDR3: TGTGCCAGCAGCGTACGGGGCGGGAGCAATGAGCAGTTCTTC.

V and J are TRBV18 and TRBJ2-1; 8 positions agree with TRBD2. This CDR3 has 14 residues. V trimming: 5 bases; J trimming: 4 bases; junction bases outside the gene matches: 4. CDR1 is KGHSH and CDR2 is LQKENI in the germline V gene. The CDR3, as DNA: TGTGCCAGCTCAATAGCGGGATTGTACAATGAGCAGTTCTTC. Amino acids: CASSIAGLYNEQFF. Combining the CDR3 with reference TRBV18 and TRBJ2-1 gives the whole variable domain NAGVMQNPRHLVRRRGQEARLRCSPMKGHSHVYWYRQLPEEGLKFMVYLQKENIIDESGMPKERFSAEFPKEGPSILRIQQVVRGDSAAYFCASSIAGLYNEQFFGPGTRLTVL.

The rearrangement joins TRBV4-2 to TRBJ2-5; D tentatively fits TRBD1 or TRBD2 (5 bases each). CDR3 size: 15 residues. Germline V lookup: CDR1 LGHNA, CDR2 YNFKEQ. Trimming pared 1 base from V and 0 bases from J, leaving 9 bases between. The CDR3 here is CASSQGGRDQETQYF. The CDR3 DNA reads as TGTGCCAGCAGCCAAGGGGGACGTGACCAAGAGACCCAGTACTTC.

The chain employs TRBV30 and TRBJ1-6, with D possibly matching TRBD1 (5 bases). The germline V and J ends were trimmed by 4 bases and 9 bases, with 13 bases remaining between them. This CDR3 contains 13 residues. CDR1 and CDR2 (germline): GTSNPN, SVGIG (reference sequence). CDR3 protein: CAWTRPGGSPLHF. The CDR3 DNA reads as TGTGCCTGGACCCGCCCGGGGGGTTCACCCCTCCACTTT.

V gene TRBV7-2 combines with J gene TRBJ1-2; D may be TRBD1 (6 bases). V was shortened by 5 bases and J by 4 bases, with 14 bases between the two germline ends. The CDR3 has 14 residues. Germline V gene lookup returns CDR1 SGHTA and CDR2 FQGNSA. The CDR3 DNA reads TGTGCCAGCAGCCCTTTCGGGGGCCCCTATGGCTACACCTTC. It is translated as CASSPFGGPYGYTF.

CDR3 in DNA: TGTGCCAGCGCGTGGGGCGCTAGGGACGGCTACACCTTC. Encoded protein: CASAWGARDGYTF. This chain links TRBV28 with TRBJ1-2; possibly TRBD1 for D (5 bases). Trimming took off 8 bases at V and 8 bases at J, with 18 bases between the two ends. The CDR3 consists of 13 residues. Germline V gives CDR1 MDHEN, CDR2 SYDVKM.

The rearrangement uses TRBV7-9 and TRBJ1-2; D is undetermined. Germline CDR1 is SEHNR and CDR2 is FQNEAQ (reference sequence). The CDR3 has 14 residues. Deletions cut 6 bases from V and 5 bases from J, with 16 bases between. This CDR3 is CASSPGGAEYGYTF. The CDR3 DNA follows: TGTGCCAGCAGTCCCGGCGGTGCAGAATATGGCTACACCTTC.

The rearrangement uses TRBV18 and TRBJ2-3, with D unresolved. With 0 bases removed from V and 1 base from J, the gap between germline ends came to 5 bases. Germline V lookup: CDR1 KGHSH, CDR2 LQKENI. The CDR3 extends over 14 amino acids. The CDR3 DNA sequence: TGTGCCAGCTCACCACCGATCGGCACAGATACGCAGTATTTT. As protein: CASSPPIGTDTQYF.

This chain links TRBV6-5 with TRBJ1-3; no reliable D call. This CDR3 comprises 13 residues. The germline V gene has CDR1 MNHEY and CDR2 SVGAGI. The V gene lost 8 bases and the J gene lost 2 bases, with 10 bases spanning the gap. The CDR3 DNA follows: TGTGCCAGCGACCCAGCGGCTGGAAACACCATATATTTT. The encoded protein is CASDPAAGNTIYF.

The chain couples TRBV2 to TRBJ1-5; D is perhaps TRBD1 (5 bases). The CDR3 extends over 14 amino acids. Trimming removed 4 bases at V and 7 bases at J, with 14 bases between. Looked up from germline, CDR1 is SNHLY and CDR2 is FYNNEI. The CDR3, as DNA: TGTGCCAGCAGTGGAGACGGCCCAGGGCAGCCCCAGCATTTT. Amino acid sequence: CASSGDGPGQPQHF.

Of note for this clone: Relative to the germline gene, one junction end is altered; a read error may explain this. The chain employs TRBV4-2 and TRBJ1-1; D is ambiguous. Germline V gives CDR1 LGHNA, CDR2 YNFKEQ. CDR3 length: 15 amino acids. CDR3 sequence (DNA): TGTGCCAGCAGCCAAGTTCCCTCGACTGGGGAAGTCGGGATCTTT. Protein: CASSQVPSTGEVGIF.

The chain is built from TRBV7-3 and TRBJ2-6; 7 bases map to TRBD1. The germline gives CDR1 SGHTA, CDR2 FQGTGA. The CDR3 runs to 18 residues. The trim removed 5 bases at V and 0 bases at J, leaving 10 bases unmatched. The CDR3 DNA reads as TGTGCCAGCAGCGTGAGCTCCAGGACAGGCTCTGGGGCCAACGTCCTGACTTTC. This translates into CASSVSSRTGSGANVLTF.

Concerning this clone itself: The junction and the germline gene differ at one end; a read error may be behind it. The chain joins TRBV10-3 to TRBJ2-7; D might be TRBD2 (6 bases). CDR3 length: 11 amino acids. Germline lookup yields CDR1 ENHRY and CDR2 SYGVKD. In DNA, the CDR3 is TGTGCCATCAGTGATTCACTAGCTCGGGACTTC. Its translation is CAISDSLARDF.

V and J are TRBV25-1 and TRBJ2-1; D is unresolved. Trimming left V 2 bases short and J 4 bases short, with 12 bases between. The CDR3 loop spans 15 amino acids. The V gene's germline CDR1 is MGHDK and CDR2 SYGVNS. This CDR3 is CASSERYTDYNEQFF. As DNA, the CDR3 is TGTGCCAGCAGTGAAAGATACACCGATTACAATGAGCAGTTCTTC.